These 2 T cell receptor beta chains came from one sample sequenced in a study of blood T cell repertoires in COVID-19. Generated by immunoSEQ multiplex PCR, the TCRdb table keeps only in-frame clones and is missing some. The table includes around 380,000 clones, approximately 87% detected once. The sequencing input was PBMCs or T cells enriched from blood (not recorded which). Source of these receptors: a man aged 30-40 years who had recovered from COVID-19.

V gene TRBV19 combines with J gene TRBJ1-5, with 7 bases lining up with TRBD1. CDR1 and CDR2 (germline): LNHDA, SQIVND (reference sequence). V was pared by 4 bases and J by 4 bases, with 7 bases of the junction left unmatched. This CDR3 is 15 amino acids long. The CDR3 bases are TGTGCCAGTAGTAGACAGGGTGGGGAAAATCAGCCCCAGCATTTT. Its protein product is CASSRQGGENQPQHF.

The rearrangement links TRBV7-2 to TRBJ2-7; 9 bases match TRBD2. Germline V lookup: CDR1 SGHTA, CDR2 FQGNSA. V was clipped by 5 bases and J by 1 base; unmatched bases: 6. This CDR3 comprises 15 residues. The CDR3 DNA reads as TGTGCCAGCAGCCTCGGACTAGCGAGATCCTACGAGCAGTACTTC. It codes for CASSLGLARSYEQYF.